The 21 T cell receptor beta chains in this list originate from one sample, sequenced in a study of blood T cell repertoires in COVID-19. The assay was immunoSEQ multiplex PCR, and TCRdb's table has in-frame clones only and misses some. The data hold 120,000 or so clones, with about two thirds observed a single time. Specimen: peripheral blood. These receptors were collected from a human donor with acute or convalescent COVID-19. The donor label of this sample is uncertain.

The rearrangement joins TRBV6-5 to TRBJ1-2; the D is unclear. V lost 7 bases and J 7 bases, leaving 16 bases between the germline ends. This CDR3 has 13 residues. Germline lookup yields CDR1 MNHEY and CDR2 SVGAGI. This CDR3 is CASNPNLGGGYTF. The CDR3 DNA is TGTGCCAGCAACCCCAATCTAGGAGGTGGCTACACCTTC.

This clone was seen only a few times. The chain recombines TRBV13 with TRBJ1-2; 9 bases map to TRBD1. The V segment lost 0 bases and the J segment 3 bases; nucleotides outside the gene matches: 8. The CDR3 consists of 17 residues. Per germline, CDR1 PRHDT and CDR2 FYEKMQ (reference sequence). In nucleotides, the CDR3 is TGTGCCAGCAGCTTAGGCCTAGGGACAGGGAGGGACTATGGCTACACCTTC. It yields the protein CASSLGLGTGRDYGYTF.

The V gene is TRBV28, the J gene TRBJ2-3, with 7 positions matching TRBD2. The CDR3 is 18 residues long. After removal of 1 base from V and 0 bases from J, the junction contained 10 bases not matched to a gene. CDR1 MDHEN and CDR2 SYDVKM come from the germline V gene. The CDR3: CASSLYLEGRVSTDTQYF. The CDR3 nucleotides are TGTGCCAGCAGTTTATACCTAGAAGGGAGGGTGAGCACAGATACGCAGTATTTT.

This chain links TRBV24-1 with TRBJ1-4; 9 bases are a match to TRBD1. Trimming removed 3 bases from V and 5 bases from J; junction bases left unmatched: 3. The CDR3 has 15 residues. CDR1 and CDR2 (germline): KGHDR, SFDVKD. The CDR3 DNA sequence: TGTGCCACCAGTGATGGGGGACAGGGAAATGAAAAACTGTTTTTT. Translation gives CATSDGGQGNEKLFF.

This chain joins TRBV4-1 and TRBJ2-2; D perhaps matches TRBD1 (6 bases). Germline V lookup: CDR1 MGHRA, CDR2 YSYEKL. The V end was cut by 7 bases, the J end by 3 bases, with 18 bases between. This CDR3 has 16 amino acids. This CDR3 reads CASTPGTQIHTGELFF. The CDR3 DNA is TGCGCCAGCACCCCCGGGACACAGATTCACACCGGGGAGCTGTTTTTT.

J is TRBJ1-1 and V is TRBV14; D ambiguous. The CDR3 covers 15 residues. Trimming took 6 bases from V and 10 from J, leaving 24 bases between them. Germline CDR1 and CDR2: SGHDN and FVKESK. CDR3 protein: CASSHNLREESGAFF. The CDR3 nucleotides are TGTGCCAGCAGTCACAACCTTCGGGAGGAATCGGGAGCTTTCTTT.

The rearrangement uses TRBV4-1 and TRBJ2-2; no definite D call. The CDR3 totals 15 residues. The germline V gene encodes CDR1 MGHRA and CDR2 YSYEKL. The germline V and J ends were trimmed by 2 bases and 8 bases, with 15 bases remaining between them. CDR3 DNA sequence: TGCGCCAGCAGCCAAACCCCCCTCGAGTGGGGGGAGCTGTTTTTT. Residues: CASSQTPLEWGELFF.

The chain has TRBV4-1 and TRBJ1-1, with 9 bases lining up with TRBD1. With V trimmed by 2 bases and J by 3 bases, 4 bases remained unmatched. The germline gives CDR1 MGHRA, CDR2 YSYEKL. This CDR3 region has 15 residues. The CDR3 DNA is TGCGCCAGCAGCCAATTGACAGGGGGTGACACTGAAGCTTTCTTT. Its protein product is CASSQLTGGDTEAFF.

The chain combines TRBV25-1 with TRBJ1-2; the match to TRBD1 covers 7 bases. With V trimmed by 3 bases and J by 3 bases, 7 bases remained unmatched. CDR1 and CDR2 (germline): MGHDK, SYGVNS. This CDR3 is built from 15 residues. The CDR3 DNA reads TGTGCCAGCAGTGAGACAGGGTTTATAGACTATGGCTACACCTTC. Amino acids: CASSETGFIDYGYTF.

CDR3 DNA: TGTGCCAGCAGGGACCGAAGGACTAGCGGGACCTACAATGAGCAGTTCTTC. Its translation is CASRDRRTSGTYNEQFF. The genes are TRBV2 and TRBJ2-1; 12 bases match TRBD2. Germline CDR1 SNHLY, CDR2 FYNNEI. This CDR3 contains 17 residues. V lost 6 bases and J lost 2; bases outside the gene matches: 8.

This rearrangement joins TRBV18 to TRBJ2-1; D may be TRBD1 (5 bases). V was pared by 0 bases and J by 4 bases, with 13 bases between. Germline-derived CDR1 and CDR2 are KGHSH and LQKENI. This CDR3 has 16 amino acids. The CDR3 sequence is CASSPPLGLGYNEQFF. CDR3 DNA: TGTGCCAGCTCACCACCGTTGGGGCTGGGGTACAATGAGCAGTTCTTC.

This clone was recorded a few times. The J gene is TRBJ2-5, the V gene TRBV5-1; maybe TRBD2 (7 bases). The V and J ends lost 3 bases and 5 bases respectively, with 20 bases between them. Germline-derived CDR1 and CDR2 are SGHRS and YFSETQ. This CDR3 spans 16 amino acids. CDR3 nucleotide sequence: TGCGCCAGCAGCTGGGTAGGAGGGGGGGCCTATGAGACCCAGTACTTC. Translation: CASSWVGGGAYETQYF.

The chain couples TRBV19 to TRBJ2-1; TRBD2 aligns across 8 bases. V was pared by 5 bases and J by 4 bases, with 10 bases of the junction left unmatched. The CDR3 has 16 amino acids. CDR1 and CDR2 (germline): LNHDA, SQIVND (reference sequence). The CDR3 DNA reads as TGTGCCAGTAGTGCCGCCGGGACTAGGGAGTACAATGAGCAGTTCTTC. It is translated as CASSAAGTREYNEQFF.

The genes are TRBV5-1 and TRBJ1-6, with D uncertain. V was trimmed by 6 bases and J by 9 bases, leaving 16 bases between them. The germline V gene has CDR1 SGHRS and CDR2 YFSETQ. CDR3 size: 14 residues. For the CDR3, the DNA is TGCGCCAGCACCCTGGCGGGGTCGGGTTCACCCCTCCACTTT. Residues: CASTLAGSGSPLHF.

The chain employs TRBV2 and TRBJ1-5; D ambiguous. Trimming pared 8 bases from V and 0 bases from J, leaving 5 bases between. The CDR3 runs to 12 residues. Germline-derived CDR1 and CDR2 are SNHLY and FYNNEI. CDR3 sequence (DNA): TGTGCCAGCCAGGATAGCAATCAGCCCCAGCATTTT. Its translation is CASQDSNQPQHF.

This clone turned up a few times. The chain has TRBV5-1 and TRBJ1-2; tentative D call: TRBD1 (6 bases). The V gene's germline CDR1 is SGHRS and CDR2 YFSETQ. This CDR3 comprises 16 residues. Trimming pared 5 bases from V and 3 bases from J, leaving 20 bases between. DNA of the CDR3: TGCGCCAGCAGACCAAAGACAGGCGGTTTGGACTATGGCTACACCTTC. This sequence encodes CASRPKTGGLDYGYTF. The complete variable domain, with remaining parts taken from reference TRBV5-1 and TRBJ1-2, reads KAGVTQTPRYLIKTRGQQVTLSCSPISGHRSVSWYQQTPGQGLQFLFEYFSETQRNKGNFPGRFSGRQFSNSRSEMNVSTLELGDSALYLCASRPKTGGLDYGYTFGSGTRLTVV.

This clone has a handful of counts. The gene calls are TRBV5-1 and TRBJ2-2, with TRBD1 matching over 8 bases. V shed 3 bases and J 7 bases; nucleotides not matched to a gene: 5. The germline gives CDR1 SGHRS, CDR2 YFSETQ. The CDR3 covers 14 residues. Here the CDR3 reads CASSSMDRVGELFF. CDR3 DNA sequence: TGCGCCAGCAGCTCCATGGACAGGGTCGGGGAGCTGTTTTTT.

The chain has TRBV5-1 and TRBJ2-1, with D possibly matching TRBD2 (7 bases). The CDR3 is made up of 15 amino acids. The V end lost 4 bases, the J end lost 4 bases, and 15 bases lay between the germline ends. Germline CDR1 and CDR2: SGHRS and YFSETQ. CDR3 DNA sequence: TGCGCCAGCAGCCCGGCGGGGGCCGGTTACAATGAGCAGTTCTTC. It codes for CASSPAGAGYNEQFF.

This clone was seen only once. V is TRBV7-9 and J is TRBJ1-2; D remains unclear. Between the trimmed V and J ends, which lost 7 bases and 3 bases, there was a span of 12 bases. CDR1 and CDR2 from the germline V gene are SEHNR and FQNEAQ (reference sequence). The CDR3 covers 13 residues. CDR3 sequence reads: CASTLGVDYGYTF. The CDR3 DNA follows: TGTGCCAGCACCCTCGGAGTTGACTATGGCTACACCTTC.

This clone was seen once. V and J are TRBV29-1 and TRBJ2-1, with D possibly matching TRBD2 (5 bases). Trimming pared 5 bases from V and 7 bases from J, leaving 18 bases between. Per the germline V gene, CDR1 is SQVTM and CDR2 is ANQGSEA. The CDR3 sequence is 14 residues long. The CDR3 loop is CSVLRIARGNEQFF. The CDR3 bases are TGCAGCGTTCTTAGGATAGCGAGAGGAAATGAGCAGTTCTTC.

This clone was seen ten or more times. The CDR3 sequence: CASREGTGVYEQFF. The CDR3 DNA is TGTGCCAGCAGGGAGGGGACAGGAGTGTATGAGCAGTTCTTC. V and J are TRBV7-9 and TRBJ2-1; 8 nucleotides match TRBD1. The V segment lost 6 bases and the J segment 8 bases; nucleotides outside the gene matches: 9. This CDR3 region has 14 residues. In germline, CDR1 is SEHNR, CDR2 FQNEAQ (reference sequence). Full variable domain (outside the CDR3, taken from reference TRBV7-9 and TRBJ2-1): DTGVSQNPRHKITKRGQNVTFRCDPISEHNRLYWYRQTLGQGPEFLTYFQNEAQLEKSRLLSDRFSAERPKGSFSTLEIQRTEQGDSAMYLCASREGTGVYEQFFGPGTRLTVL.